A single sample is the source of the 32 T cell receptor beta chains below, sequenced in a study of blood T cells in healthy people across ages. Using a J-beta primer mix together with a sample-barcoded 5' primer, a second PCR was run for 7 to 11 cycles. MiXCR was run by TCRdb on the 5' RACE reads, yielding one entry per CDR3 protein. The sample yields hundreds of thousands of distinct CDR3 sequences, 25% to 30% seen once. Sample: blood. The receptors here all came from a woman aged 80 or older in good health.

This clonotype appeared many times. The chain couples TRBV5-6 to TRBJ2-3, with no clear D. Deletions cut 0 bases from V and 1 base from J, with 9 bases between. The CDR3 has 15 residues. Looked up from germline, CDR1 is SGHDT and CDR2 is YYEEEE. The CDR3 coding sequence is TGTGCCAGCAGCTTGGAAGGGAAAGGCACAGATACGCAGTATTTT. Amino acids: CASSLEGKGTDTQYF. The whole variable domain, filled in from reference TRBV5-6 and TRBJ2-3, reads DAGVTQSPTHLIKTRGQQVTLRCSPKSGHDTVSWYQQALGQGPQFIFQYYEEEERQRGNFPDRFSGHQFPNYSSELNVNALLLGDSALYLCASSLEGKGTDTQYFGPGTRLTVL.

The chain carries TRBV4-3 and TRBJ1-1; 7 nucleotides line up with TRBD1. Germline trimming cut 5 bases from V and 0 bases from J; bases unmatched to any gene: 3. The CDR3 loop spans 14 amino acids. Germline CDR1 LGHNA, CDR2 YSLEER. The CDR3 loop reads CASSGDRMNTEAFF. The CDR3 bases are TGCGCCAGCAGCGGGGACAGAATGAACACTGAAGCTTTCTTT.

In the case of this clonotype: A much larger clone lies a single base off, so this may be a read error. J is TRBJ2-5 and V is TRBV11-2; D ambiguous. The length of the CDR3 is 13 residues. CDR1 and CDR2 (germline): SGHAT, FQNNGV. Trimming pared 3 bases from V and 11 bases from J, leaving 16 bases between. Here the CDR3 reads CASSFGVYNEQYF. The CDR3 DNA reads TGTGCCAGCAGCTTTGGAGTTTACAATGAGCAGTACTTC.

The rearrangement joins TRBV29-1 to TRBJ2-2; unclear D gene. Germline CDR1 SQVTM, CDR2 ANQGSEA. This CDR3 comprises 12 residues. The V and J ends lost 0 bases and 10 bases respectively, with 9 bases between them. The CDR3 DNA reads TGCAGCGTTGAAGACCGCAGCTTGGAGCTGTTTTTT. Protein: CSVEDRSLELFF.

With respect to this clonotype: Mismatch with germline at one junction end may stem from a read error. V is TRBV5-8 and J is TRBJ2-7; D is possibly TRBD2 (5 bases). From germline, CDR1 is SGHTS and CDR2 YDEGEE. The CDR3 extends over 16 amino acids. The CDR3 loop is CASSLAAGLSSCEQYF. The CDR3 DNA follows: TGTGCCAGCAGCTTGGCCGCGGGCCTAAGCTCCTGCGAGCAGTACTTC.

The gene calls are TRBV4-1 and TRBJ2-5; 14 bases align to TRBD2. V lost 5 bases, J lost 7 bases, and 9 bases stayed unmatched. Germline-derived CDR1 and CDR2 are MGHRA and YSYEKL. The CDR3 is 16 amino acids. The CDR3 DNA reads as TGCGCCAGCAGCACGGTGACTAGCGGGGGGGCCTGGACCCAGTACTTC. It is translated as CASSTVTSGGAWTQYF.

This sequence joins TRBV9 and TRBJ1-2; TRBD1 aligns across 8 bases. Germline V gene lookup returns CDR1 SGDLS and CDR2 YYNGEE. J lost 8 bases, V lost 3 bases, and 12 bases had no gene match. CDR3 length: 15 residues. The CDR3 loop reads CASSDPPDRVGGYTF. The CDR3 nucleotides are TGTGCCAGCAGCGACCCCCCGGACAGGGTAGGGGGCTACACCTTC.

The chain couples TRBV7-3 to TRBJ2-5, with 11 nucleotides matching TRBD1. CDR3 length: 15 residues. Germline assignment: CDR1 SGHTA and CDR2 FQGTGA. The V gene end was trimmed by 5 bases and the J gene end by 5 bases; junction bases not matched to a gene: 7. Here the CDR3 reads CASSVAGQGGETQYF. CDR3 DNA: TGTGCCAGCAGCGTAGCGGGACAGGGGGGGGAGACCCAGTACTTC. The full variable domain, rest sourced from reference TRBV7-3 and TRBJ2-5, is GAGVSQTPSNKVTEKGKYVELRCDPISGHTALYWYRQSLGQGPEFLIYFQGTGAADDSGLPNDRFFAVRPEGSVSTLKIQRTERGDSAVYLCASSVAGQGGETQYFGPGTRLLVL.

This clonotype has more than one count but fewer than ten. The chain recombines TRBV9 with TRBJ2-5, with 14 bases aligning to TRBD2. Germline V gene sequence: CDR1 SGDLS, CDR2 YYNGEE. Unmatched junction bases numbered 7, after V lost 7 bases and J lost 5 bases. The CDR3 is 15 amino acids. CDR3: CASGPGLAGAETQYF. The CDR3 DNA is TGTGCCAGCGGACCGGGACTAGCGGGGGCCGAGACCCAGTACTTC.

This clonotype was recorded many times. This rearrangement joins TRBV6-2 or TRBV6-3 to TRBJ1-2, with no clear D. This CDR3 region has 13 residues. The germline V gene has CDR1 MNHEY and CDR2 SVGEGT. V was clipped by 6 bases and J by 1 base, with 9 bases between them. The CDR3 loop reads CASSVDFNYGYTF. In DNA form, the CDR3 reads TGTGCCAGCAGCGTGGATTTTAACTATGGCTACACCTTC.

This clonotype was counted between two and nine times. Sequence at one end of the junction differs from germline and may be a read error. The V and J genes are TRBV6-6 and TRBJ2-1, with TRBD2 as a possible D gene (6 bases). The length of the CDR3 is 15 residues. Germline CDR1 is MNHNY and CDR2 is SVGAGI (reference sequence). CDR3 coding DNA: TGTGCCAGCAGGCCCGGAGGGAGCTCCTACAATGGGCAGTTCTTC. Translation gives CASRPGGSSYNGQFF.

This clonotype has a count of ten or more. The chain combines TRBV10-3 with TRBJ1-1, with D perhaps TRBD1 (5 bases). This CDR3 has 12 amino acids. The germline CDR1 and CDR2 sequences are ENHRY and SYGVKD. Trimming cost V 3 bases and J 6 bases, with 8 bases left between them. CDR3 nucleotide sequence: TGTGCCATCAGTGAAGGGGTGGCTGAAGCTTTCTTT. This codes for CAISEGVAEAFF.

This clonotype was counted ten times or more. The rearrangement uses TRBV6-6 and TRBJ1-4; D not certain. The V end was cut by 6 bases, the J end by 8 bases, with 16 bases between. Germline loops: CDR1 MNHNY, CDR2 SVGAGI (reference sequence). This CDR3 spans 14 amino acids. CDR3 in DNA: TGTGCCAGCAGACCACACGGACTGGTAGAAAAACTGTTTTTT. Protein product: CASRPHGLVEKLFF.

This clonotype was counted between two and nine times. The rearrangement uses TRBV19 and TRBJ1-1; TRBD1 matches at 7 bases. Trimming at V came to 7 bases and at J to 5 bases, leaving 10 bases not matched to a gene. CDR3 length: 14 residues. CDR1 LNHDA and CDR2 SQIVND come from the germline V gene (reference sequence). The CDR3 DNA sequence: TGTGCCAGTAAAAGGGGGCTTTTGGATACTGAAGCTTTCTTT. Translating gives CASKRGLLDTEAFF.

J is TRBJ2-4 and V is TRBV20-1; D may correspond to TRBD1 or TRBD2 (5 bases each). The J call may be incorrect, as the DNA end agrees better with TRBJ2-5. CDR3 length equals 16 residues. CDR1 is DFQATT and CDR2 is SNEGSKA in the germline V gene (reference sequence). CDR3 DNA: TGCAGTGCTAGAGATCTTTTGATAGGGACCGGGGAGACCCAGTACTTC. This encodes CSARDLLIGTGETQYF.

This clonotype was observed a handful of times. This may come from a read error, since a much larger clone is one base off. V gene TRBV2 combines with J gene TRBJ2-1, with D possibly matching TRBD1 (6 bases). The DNA end favors TRBJ2-7, so the J call may be wrong. This CDR3 spans 15 amino acids. Germline V lookup: CDR1 SNHLY, CDR2 FYNNEI. Written as DNA, the CDR3 is TGTGCCAGCAGGGGGGACACGAGCTCCTACAATGAGCAGTACTTC. Translation: CASRGDTSSYNEQYF.

Turning to this clonotype: Just one base apart from a much larger clone, this may be a read error. The chain carries TRBV7-2 and TRBJ2-4, with 13 bases identical to TRBD2. This CDR3 has 17 amino acids. Germline CDR1 is SGHTA and CDR2 is FQGNSA. V dropped 3 bases and J dropped 13; count of bases not matched to a gene: 15. The chain's CDR3 is CASSLRLAGGTYNEQYF. Written as DNA, the CDR3 is TGTGCCAGCAGCTTGAGACTAGCGGGGGGAACCTACAATGAGCAGTACTTC. Looking up the rest from reference TRBV7-2 and TRBJ2-4 gives the full variable domain: GAGVSQSPSNKVTEKGKDVELRCDPISGHTALYWYRQSLGQGLEFLIYFQGNSAPDKSGLPSDRFSAERTGGSVSTLTIQRTQQEDSAVYLCASSLRLAGGTYNEQYFGAGTRLSVL.

V and J are TRBV12-3 or TRBV12-4 and TRBJ2-3; weak D call: TRBD2 (6 bases). Trimming shortened V by 6 bases and J by 4 bases, and 20 bases separated the two germline ends. This CDR3 contains 16 residues. The CDR3 sequence is CASSPTGGVIADTQYF. Here the CDR3 DNA reads TGTGCCAGCAGCCCTACTGGCGGGGTGATCGCAGATACGCAGTATTTT.

The chain links TRBV18 to TRBJ2-1; TRBD1 aligns across 8 bases. V lost 5 bases, J lost 8 bases, and 8 bases stayed unmatched. The CDR3 extends over 14 amino acids. Germline V gene data show CDR1 as KGHSH and CDR2 as LQKENI. The CDR3: CASSSRQGMDEQFF. DNA for the CDR3: TGTGCCAGCTCATCCCGACAGGGGATGGATGAGCAGTTCTTC.

As regards this clonotype: This may stem from a read error, because a much larger clone lies one nucleotide away. The chain carries TRBV20-1 and TRBJ2-5, with a possible D match to TRBD2 (7 bases). CDR1 and CDR2 from the germline V gene are DFQATT and SNEGSKA (reference sequence). V was pared by 0 bases and J by 11 bases, with 22 bases between. The CDR3 contains 15 residues. The CDR3 DNA sequence: TGCAGTGCTAGAGATCCCCGGGGGGCACCGGGTGAGCAGTACTTC. Amino acids: CSARDPRGAPGEQYF.

This clonotype has a handful of counts. The chain recombines TRBV28 with TRBJ2-7, with D perhaps TRBD1 (5 bases). The V gene's germline CDR1 is MDHEN and CDR2 SYDVKM. CDR3 length: 16 amino acids. The V gene lost 5 bases and the J gene lost 0 bases, with 17 bases spanning the gap. CDR3 in amino acids: CASSRQGGAGSYEQYF. The CDR3 region has the DNA TGTGCCAGCAGTCGGCAGGGTGGGGCAGGCTCCTACGAGCAGTACTTC.

This clonotype was picked up many times. The CDR3, as DNA: TGCAGCGTCAGAACCCCCAGGCCCTATGGCTACACCTTC. This translates into CSVRTPRPYGYTF. This sequence joins TRBV29-1 and TRBJ1-2, with unresolved D. V was shortened by 6 bases and J by 4 bases, with 15 bases between the two germline ends. The CDR3 length is 13 residues. Germline V gene sequence: CDR1 SQVTM, CDR2 ANQGSEA.

This clonotype was detected ten times or more. The genes are TRBV7-2 and TRBJ1-5, with D unresolved. The CDR3 has 14 amino acids. V was cut by 2 bases and J by 6 bases, with 11 bases left in between. Germline V gives CDR1 SGHTA, CDR2 FQGNSA. CDR3 sequence: CASSLTSVGQPQHF. In DNA form, the CDR3 reads TGTGCCAGCAGCTTAACTTCGGTGGGTCAGCCCCAGCATTTT. Looking up the rest from reference TRBV7-2 and TRBJ1-5 gives the full variable domain: GAGVSQSPSNKVTEKGKDVELRCDPISGHTALYWYRQSLGQGLEFLIYFQGNSAPDKSGLPSDRFSAERTGGSVSTLTIQRTQQEDSAVYLCASSLTSVGQPQHFGDGTRLSIL.

This clonotype is a singleton in its sample. J is TRBJ2-4 and V is TRBV5-1, with 10 bases aligning to TRBD1. The J call could be wrong; TRBJ2-7 is a better fit for the DNA end. The CDR3 is 13 amino acids. Germline V gene lookup returns CDR1 SGHRS and CDR2 YFSETQ. CDR3 DNA sequence: TGCGCCAGCAGACCGGACAGGGGGTACGAGCAGTACTTC. It codes for CASRPDRGYEQYF.

This clonotype has a count of ten or more. The chain is built from TRBV7-6 and TRBJ1-1; unclear D gene. The V and J ends lost 6 bases and 3 bases respectively, with 14 bases between them. The CDR3 length is 14 residues. Per the germline V gene, CDR1 is SGHVS and CDR2 is FNYEAQ. CDR3 in DNA: TGTGCCAGCAGGTTGTCGGGCGGGGACACTGAAGCTTTCTTT. Protein sequence: CASRLSGGDTEAFF. Variable domain in full (rest from reference TRBV7-6 and TRBJ1-1): GAGVSQSPRYKVTKRGQDVALRCDPISGHVSLYWYRQALGQGPEFLTYFNYEAQQDKSGLPNDRFSAERPEGSISTLTIQRTEQRDSAMYRCASRLSGGDTEAFFGQGTRLTVV.

This clonotype has more than one count but fewer than ten. The gene calls are TRBV7-9 and TRBJ2-2, with a weak D call TRBD2 (5 bases). V dropped 6 bases and J dropped 6 bases, with 11 bases sitting between them. The CDR3 loop spans 13 amino acids. Germline V gene lookup returns CDR1 SEHNR and CDR2 FQNEAQ (reference sequence). The CDR3 is CASRRRGPGELFF. The CDR3 DNA reads as TGTGCCAGCAGGCGGAGAGGGCCCGGGGAGCTGTTTTTT. Combining the CDR3 with reference TRBV7-9 and TRBJ2-2 gives the whole variable domain DTGVSQNPRHKITKRGQNVTFRCDPISEHNRLYWYRQTLGQGPEFLTYFQNEAQLEKSRLLSDRFSAERPKGSFSTLEIQRTEQGDSAMYLCASRRRGPGELFFGEGSRLTVL.

The chain recombines TRBV7-9 with TRBJ2-7; D might be TRBD1 or TRBD2, each matching 5 bases. This CDR3 region has 15 residues. Germline V gene data show CDR1 as SEHNR and CDR2 as FQNEAQ (reference sequence). Trimming removed 3 bases at V and 5 bases at J, with 17 bases between. The CDR3 DNA reads as TGTGCCAGCAGCTTCAGAACCGGGACGCCGGACGAGCAGTACTTC. Protein sequence: CASSFRTGTPDEQYF.

For this clonotype: Being one base from a much bigger clone, this may be a read error. The chain couples TRBV20-1 to TRBJ1-1; D not certain. Between the trimmed V and J ends, which lost 3 bases and 0 bases, there was a span of 14 bases. The CDR3 length is 15 residues. CDR1 DFQATT and CDR2 SNEGSKA come from the germline V gene (reference sequence). The CDR3 sequence: CSARSKDHMNTEAFF. In nucleotides, the CDR3 is TGCAGTGCTAGGTCAAAGGACCATATGAACACTGAAGCTTTCTTT.

This clonotype was found many times. V and J are TRBV5-7 and TRBJ2-3; either TRBD1 or TRBD2 may supply D (5 bases each). TRBV5-7 is identified as an open reading frame with a role that is uncertain. The CDR3 runs 15 residues. V lost 1 base and J lost 0, with 9 bases in between. DNA of the CDR3: TGTGCCAGCAGCTTGAAGGGACCTAGCACAGATACGCAGTATTTT. This sequence encodes CASSLKGPSTDTQYF.

J is TRBJ2-7 and V is TRBV27, with D perhaps matching TRBD2 (6 bases). Germline-derived CDR1 and CDR2 are MNHEY and SMNVEV (reference sequence). This CDR3 is built from 14 residues. V lost 3 bases and J lost 3, with 12 bases in between. DNA for the CDR3: TGTGCCAGCAGTTTCCGTTCGGGAGTCTACGAGCAGTACTTC. This sequence encodes CASSFRSGVYEQYF.

The chain employs TRBV9 and TRBJ2-3; D is ambiguous. Germline V gives CDR1 SGDLS, CDR2 YYNGEE. Trimming took off 1 base at V and 6 bases at J, with 12 bases between the two ends. This CDR3 is 14 amino acids long. The DNA for the CDR3 is TGTGCCAGCAGCGTAAGGCTTTCGTGGGATACGCAGTATTTT. Translation: CASSVRLSWDTQYF.

The rearrangement joins TRBV20-1 to TRBJ2-2, with a possible D match to TRBD1 (6 bases). This CDR3 comprises 16 residues. Trimming took off 0 bases at V and 1 base at J, with 12 bases between the two ends. The germline gives CDR1 DFQATT, CDR2 SNEGSKA (reference sequence). The DNA of the CDR3 is TGCAGTGCTAGAGAATGGGGCAGGGGGAACACCGGGGAGCTGTTTTTT. Translated, it gives CSAREWGRGNTGELFF.